The 18 T cell receptor beta chains below come from one sample, sequenced in a study of blood T cell repertoires in COVID-19. Only in-frame clones appear in the TCRdb table, and some are missing; sequencing was by immunoSEQ multiplex PCR. The sample carries about 100,000 clones, 85% to 95% recorded once. The sequencing input was peripheral blood. These receptors were taken from a man aged 50-60 years with active COVID-19.

The chain couples TRBV5-1 to TRBJ2-5; 9 bases line up with TRBD2. Losses at the gene ends were 5 bases for V and 5 bases for J; bases not matched to a gene: 10. Germline-derived CDR1 and CDR2 are SGHRS and YFSETQ. The CDR3 has 15 residues. The CDR3 sequence is CASSHGTSLRETQYF. For the CDR3, the DNA is TGCGCCAGCAGTCATGGGACTAGCCTGCGGGAGACCCAGTACTTC.

The rearrangement uses TRBV28 and TRBJ1-4; 8 positions agree with TRBD1. Germline loops: CDR1 MDHEN, CDR2 SYDVKM. The J segment lost 6 bases and the V segment lost 3 bases, leaving 9 bases of the junction unmatched. This CDR3 has 16 residues. CDR3 amino acids: CASSFGHRGGDEKLFF. CDR3 bases: TGTGCCAGCAGTTTTGGCCACAGGGGGGGGGATGAAAAACTGTTTTTT.

V and J are TRBV28 and TRBJ1-6; tentative D call: TRBD1 (5 bases). This CDR3 has 12 residues. Trimming left V 8 bases short and J 6 bases short, with 8 bases between. In germline, CDR1 is MDHEN, CDR2 SYDVKM. In nucleotides, the CDR3 is TGTGCCAGCGGGGGAGGTAATTCACCCCTCCACTTT. This codes for CASGGGNSPLHF.

The gene calls are TRBV28 and TRBJ1-1, with a possible D match to TRBD1 (6 bases). V was shortened by 5 bases and J by 1 base, with 20 bases between the two germline ends. CDR1 and CDR2 from the germline V gene are MDHEN and SYDVKM. CDR3 length equals 17 residues. The CDR3 coding sequence is TGTGCCAGCAGTCCCCCTCTCCCTGGGGGGGCGAACACTGAAGCTTTCTTT. Translated, it gives CASSPPLPGGANTEAFF.

The chain recombines TRBV6-5 with TRBJ2-1; D ambiguous. Germline V gene sequence: CDR1 MNHEY, CDR2 SVGAGI. Trimming pared 8 bases from V and 3 bases from J, leaving 11 bases between. The CDR3 sequence is 13 residues long. CDR3: CASSHPVYNEQFF. In DNA, the CDR3 is TGTGCCAGCTCCCACCCGGTCTACAATGAGCAGTTCTTC.

The chain employs TRBV5-8 and TRBJ2-4; 13 bases are shared with TRBD2. The trim removed 4 bases at V and 1 base at J, leaving 11 bases unmatched. Germline loops: CDR1 SGHTS, CDR2 YDEGEE. CDR3 length: 19 amino acids. In nucleotides, the CDR3 is TGTGCCAGCAGCGTAGCCGGGACTAGCGGGATGGGGGCCAAAAACATTCAGTACTTC. As protein: CASSVAGTSGMGAKNIQYF.

The rearrangement links TRBV28 to TRBJ2-1, with TRBD2 as a possible D gene (7 bases). The CDR3 totals 15 residues. Germline V gene lookup returns CDR1 MDHEN and CDR2 SYDVKM. Trimming took off 6 bases at V and 0 bases at J, with 12 bases between the two ends. The DNA of the CDR3 is TGTGCCAGCAGGGGGGGCGGGAGCTCCTACAATGAGCAGTTCTTC. Translated: CASRGGGSSYNEQFF.

The chain is built from TRBV10-3 and TRBJ1-1; 7 nucleotides match TRBD1. This CDR3 spans 16 amino acids. The V gene end was trimmed by 4 bases and the J gene end by 1 base; junction bases not matched to a gene: 9. Germline V gene lookup returns CDR1 ENHRY and CDR2 SYGVKD. This chain's CDR3 is CAISAIPQGENTEAFF. The CDR3 DNA reads as TGTGCCATCAGTGCGATACCTCAGGGGGAGAACACTGAAGCTTTCTTT.

This chain links TRBV28 with TRBJ1-5, with TRBD1 as a possible D gene (5 bases). This CDR3 spans 14 amino acids. Trimming cost V 2 bases and J 6 bases, with 11 bases left between them. The V gene's germline CDR1 is MDHEN and CDR2 SYDVKM. The CDR3 DNA follows: TGTGCCAGCAGTTTAAGGGGTAGGGGTCAGCCCCAGCATTTT. Translating gives CASSLRGRGQPQHF.

The chain links TRBV18 to TRBJ1-1, with D unclear. The CDR3 loop spans 14 amino acids. With 3 bases removed from V and 0 bases from J, the gap between germline ends came to 8 bases. Germline lookup yields CDR1 KGHSH and CDR2 LQKENI. The CDR3 DNA reads TGTGCCAGCTCACCGCGGGAGATGAACACTGAAGCTTTCTTT. Translated, it gives CASSPREMNTEAFF.

CDR3 coding DNA: TGTGCCAGCAGTTTCCCAACTACTGCTAGCACAGATACGCAGTATTTT. Residues: CASSFPTTASTDTQYF. V and J are TRBV6-6 and TRBJ2-3; no firm D call. V shed 4 bases and J shed 0 bases, with 14 bases lying between them. The length of the CDR3 is 16 residues. From germline, CDR1 is MNHNY and CDR2 SVGAGI (reference sequence).

The rearrangement links TRBV3-1 (or the pseudogene TRBV3-2) to TRBJ1-1; D gene uncertain. Germline V gene lookup returns CDR1 LGHDT and CDR2 YNNKEL (reference sequence). Trimming left V 3 bases short and J 1 base short, with 9 bases between. The CDR3 covers 14 residues. The CDR3 protein is CASSQQWQNTEAFF. The CDR3 bases are TGTGCCAGCAGCCAGCAGTGGCAGAACACTGAAGCTTTCTTT.

The rearrangement joins TRBV9 to TRBJ1-5; D is ambiguous. CDR1 and CDR2 from the germline V gene are SGDLS and YYNGEE. The CDR3 totals 13 residues. The V end lost 3 bases, the J end lost 7 bases, and 11 bases lay between the germline ends. In DNA, the CDR3 is TGTGCCAGCAGCGCAGCTCCGGGGCAGCCCCAGCATTTT. Translated: CASSAAPGQPQHF.

The chain uses TRBV28 and TRBJ2-5; a weak D match, TRBD1 (5 bases). V lost 6 bases to trimming and J lost 1 base, with 21 bases between them. The CDR3 consists of 17 residues. Germline CDR1 MDHEN, CDR2 SYDVKM. The CDR3 region is CASSDGMAGWFQETQYF. The DNA for the CDR3 is TGTGCCAGCAGCGATGGCATGGCAGGGTGGTTCCAAGAGACCCAGTACTTC.

This rearrangement joins TRBV5-1 to TRBJ1-1, with a weak D call TRBD1 (6 bases). The CDR3 has 14 residues. V lost 4 bases to trimming and J lost 1 base, with 11 bases between them. Germline loops: CDR1 SGHRS, CDR2 YFSETQ. In nucleotides, the CDR3 is TGCGCCAGCAGCAGGGGGACGGCGAACACTGAAGCTTTCTTT. Its translation is CASSRGTANTEAFF.

The chain joins TRBV5-6 to TRBJ2-3, with 10 bases matching TRBD1. The CDR3 has 15 residues. Trimming removed 3 bases from V and 4 bases from J; junction bases left unmatched: 5. Germline assignment: CDR1 SGHDT and CDR2 YYEEEE. CDR3 nucleotides: TGTGCCAGCAGCTACGGGACAGGGGTCTCAGATACGCAGTATTTT. Translation gives CASSYGTGVSDTQYF.

V is TRBV19 and J is TRBJ2-7; D is perhaps TRBD2 (6 bases). Looked up from germline, CDR1 is LNHDA and CDR2 is SQIVND (reference sequence). The CDR3 has 14 residues. The V end lost 5 bases, the J end lost 1 base, and 12 bases lay between the germline ends. The CDR3 reads CASSAREGSYEQYF. DNA of the CDR3: TGTGCCAGTAGTGCGCGGGAAGGTTCCTACGAGCAGTACTTC.

The V and J genes are TRBV9 and TRBJ1-2; a weak D match, TRBD1 (6 bases). The CDR3 sequence is 14 residues long. Looked up from germline, CDR1 is SGDLS and CDR2 is YYNGEE. V was shortened by 2 bases and J by 2 bases, with 10 bases between the two germline ends. CDR3: CASSVGDRNYGYTF. CDR3 DNA: TGTGCCAGCAGCGTCGGAGACAGGAACTATGGCTACACCTTC.